Listed below are T cell receptor beta chains from one sample, sequenced in a study of CXCR3-negative and CXCR3-positive naive CD8 T cells. TCRdb reprocessed the 5' RACE reads and stores each CDR3 protein as one record, lacking DNA. Its clone listing holds around 61,000 distinct CDR3 sequences. Sequenced sample: naive CXCR3+ CD8+ T cells from blood. These receptor sequences come from a human donor in good health. Some clones in this sample may be carry-over from other donors' samples. Each CDR3 is given with its conserved first and last residue. Each record gives: J gene, V gene, CDR3 protein.

j_call: TRBJ2-7; v_call: TRBV7-7; cdr3_aa: CASSPGTDSYEQYF
j_call: TRBJ2-7; v_call: TRBV2; cdr3_aa: CASMTGDHYEQYF
j_call: TRBJ1-6; v_call: TRBV6-5; cdr3_aa: CASSYSQGYRFFSYNSPLHF
j_call: TRBJ1-1; v_call: TRBV4-1; cdr3_aa: CASSQGGVNTEAFF
j_call: TRBJ2-7; v_call: TRBV20-1; cdr3_aa: CSARDEGEGFWTYEQYF
j_call: TRBJ2-7; v_call: TRBV6-5; cdr3_aa: CASSFQGGSYEQYF
j_call: TRBJ2-5; v_call: TRBV4-2; cdr3_aa: CASSQPAGQGETQYF
j_call: TRBJ2-7; v_call: TRBV6-6; cdr3_aa: CASSTSLESYEQYF
j_call: TRBJ2-1; v_call: TRBV28; cdr3_aa: CASSSPGEGGQVYNEQFF
j_call: TRBJ2-5; v_call: TRBV20-1; cdr3_aa: CSARAAGEIQETQYF
j_call: TRBJ2-1; v_call: TRBV1; cdr3_aa: CTSSQDWETGPEPNEQFF
j_call: TRBJ1-5; v_call: TRBV7-6; cdr3_aa: CASSLGQGSQPQHF
j_call: TRBJ2-7; v_call: TRBV29-1; cdr3_aa: CSVEDPKSYEQYF
j_call: TRBJ2-7; v_call: TRBV28; cdr3_aa: CASSLFVGAGEFEQYF